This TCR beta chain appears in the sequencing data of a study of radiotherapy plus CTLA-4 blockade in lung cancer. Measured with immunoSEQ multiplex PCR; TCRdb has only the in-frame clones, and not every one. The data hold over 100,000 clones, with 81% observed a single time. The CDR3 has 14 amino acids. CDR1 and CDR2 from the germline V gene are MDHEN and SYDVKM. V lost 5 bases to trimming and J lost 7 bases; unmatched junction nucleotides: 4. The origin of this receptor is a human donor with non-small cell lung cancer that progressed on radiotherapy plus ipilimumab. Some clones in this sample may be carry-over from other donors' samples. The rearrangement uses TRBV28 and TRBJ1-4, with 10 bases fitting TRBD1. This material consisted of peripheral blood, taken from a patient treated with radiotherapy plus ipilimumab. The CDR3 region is CASSTGTGAEKLFF. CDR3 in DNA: TGTGCCAGCAGTACCGGGACAGGGGCTGAAAAACTGTTTTTT.